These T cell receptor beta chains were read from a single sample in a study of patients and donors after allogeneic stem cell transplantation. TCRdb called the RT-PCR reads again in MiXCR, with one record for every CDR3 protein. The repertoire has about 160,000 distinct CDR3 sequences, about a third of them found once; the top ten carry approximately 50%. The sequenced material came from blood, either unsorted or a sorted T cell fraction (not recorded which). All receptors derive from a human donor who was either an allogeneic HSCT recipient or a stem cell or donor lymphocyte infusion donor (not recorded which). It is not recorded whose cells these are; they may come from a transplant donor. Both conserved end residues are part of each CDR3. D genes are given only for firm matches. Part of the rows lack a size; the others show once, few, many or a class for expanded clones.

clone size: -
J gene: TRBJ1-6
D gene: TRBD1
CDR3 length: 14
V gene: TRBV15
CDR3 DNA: TGTGCCACCACTGAACAGGGGGCGAATTCACCCCTCCACTTT
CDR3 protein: CATTEQGANSPLHF

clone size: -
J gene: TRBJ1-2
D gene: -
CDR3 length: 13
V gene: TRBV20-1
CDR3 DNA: TGCAGTGCTAGAGTTCCGACTAACTATGGCTACACCTTC
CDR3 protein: CSARVPTNYGYTF

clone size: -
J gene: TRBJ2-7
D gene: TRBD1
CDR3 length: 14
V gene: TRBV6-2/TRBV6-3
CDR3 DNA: TGTGCCACCTTAAGACAGGGCGCGACCTACGAGCAGTACTTC
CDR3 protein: CATLRQGATYEQYF

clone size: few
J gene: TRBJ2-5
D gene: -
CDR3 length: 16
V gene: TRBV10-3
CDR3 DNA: TGTGCCATCAGTGCAACCGGGCCCCAAGGAGGAGAGACCCAGTACTTC
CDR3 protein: CAISATGPQGGETQYF

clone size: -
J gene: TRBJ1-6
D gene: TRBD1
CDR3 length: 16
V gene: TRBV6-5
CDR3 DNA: TGTGCCAGCAGTCGACAGGGGAACGCCTATAATTCACCCCTCCACTTT
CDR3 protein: CASSRQGNAYNSPLHF

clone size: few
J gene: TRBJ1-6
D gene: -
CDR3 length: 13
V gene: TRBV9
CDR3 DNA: TGTGCCAGCAGCGTAGATAATAATTCACCCCTCCACTTT
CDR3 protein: CASSVDNNSPLHF

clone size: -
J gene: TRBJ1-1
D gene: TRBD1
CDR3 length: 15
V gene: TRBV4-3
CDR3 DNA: TGCGCCAGCAGCCAAGTCAGGGGGGAACACACTGAAGCTTTCTTT
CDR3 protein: CASSQVRGEHTEAFF

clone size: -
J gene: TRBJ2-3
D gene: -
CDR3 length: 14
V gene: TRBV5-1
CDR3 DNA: TGCGCCAGCAGCCCACGTCGGCTCACAGATACGCAGTATTTT
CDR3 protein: CASSPRRLTDTQYF

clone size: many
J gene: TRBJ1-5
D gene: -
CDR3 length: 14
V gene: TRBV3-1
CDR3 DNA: TGTGCCAGCAGCGGACGGGTGGGTCATCAGCCCCAGCATTTT
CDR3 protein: CASSGRVGHQPQHF

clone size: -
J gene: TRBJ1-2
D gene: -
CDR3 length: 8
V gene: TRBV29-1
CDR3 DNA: TGCAGCGTTGAAGGCTACACCTTC
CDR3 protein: CSVEGYTF

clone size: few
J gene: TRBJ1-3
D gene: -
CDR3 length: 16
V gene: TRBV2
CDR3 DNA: TGTGCCAGCAGTGGCGAGTCTCCCCCCTCTGGAAACACCATATATTTT
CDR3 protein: CASSGESPPSGNTIYF

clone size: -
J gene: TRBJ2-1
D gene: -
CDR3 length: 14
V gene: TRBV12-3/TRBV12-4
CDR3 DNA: TGTGCCAGCAGTTTAACTGACCCCTACAATGAGCAGTTCTTC
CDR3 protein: CASSLTDPYNEQFF

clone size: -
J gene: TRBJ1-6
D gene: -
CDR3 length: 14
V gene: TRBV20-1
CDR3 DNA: TGCAGTGCTAGGAAGGGGAGGTATAATTCACCCCTCCACTTT
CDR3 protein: CSARKGRYNSPLHF